The T cell receptor beta chain described here comes from a study of shared clonotypes between healthy human individuals. Study-level points and caveats: Sequencing of the sorted subsets was shown by rarefaction to be incomplete despite large depth.

Of note for this clone: Its target is not known.

It was across several immunoSEQ plates that each subset's genomic DNA was evenly split. Produced via immunoSEQ multiplex PCR; TCRdb's table is partial and in-frame only. The sample records hundreds of thousands of clones, around 72% being singletons. Recent acute infections and vaccinations were absent in the healthy HIV-negative adult donors. Within Nashville, Tennessee resided all donors, each a Caucasian adult. The source is a woman between 25 and 40 years old in good health. The sample taken for sequencing was memory CD4+ T cells sorted from blood. Documented subset: CD45RA-negative fraction.

The CDR3 loop is CASSPNGLAGGTGELFF. In nucleotides, the CDR3 is TGTGCCAGCAGCCCTAACGGCTTAGCGGGAGGCACCGGGGAGCTGTTTTTT. The chain employs TRBV7-3 and TRBJ2-2; TRBD2 matches 10 bases. The CDR3 is made up of 17 amino acids. Germline V CDR1 and CDR2: SGHTA, FQGTGA. With V trimmed by 5 bases and J by 4 bases, 10 bases remained unmatched.